This T cell receptor beta chain was recovered during a study of T cell changes during pregnancy in multiple sclerosis. Assay: immunoSEQ multiplex PCR; the TCRdb copy retains only in-frame clones and omits some. The table lists tens of thousands of clones, roughly 89% of them singletons, with approximately 0.5% in the top ten. V trimming: 1 base; J trimming: 2 bases; junction bases outside the gene matches: 5. CDR1 is LGHNA, CDR2 YSLEER, per germline. CDR3 size: 17 residues. The rearrangement joins TRBV4-3 to TRBJ1-3; 10 nucleotides match TRBD1. The TCR originated in a female donor with multiple sclerosis, enrolled in a pregnancy study. This sample comprised CD4+ T cells from peripheral blood mononuclear cells, obtained in the second trimester of pregnancy. The CDR3 is CASSQVPGQGAGNTIYF. Written as DNA, the CDR3 is TGCGCCAGCAGCCAAGTCCCCGGACAGGGGGCTGGAAACACCATATATTTT.